Below, 21 T cell receptor beta chains from the same sample are listed, as sequenced in a study of spatial heterogeneity in lung cancer. Notes on the study in general: It was found that expanded intratumoral alpha and beta TCR counts tracked tumor mutation counts.

The time point was: sample taken at primary tumor resection. MiXCR, run by TCRdb on the 5' RACE reads, gives a single entry per CDR3 protein. The sample lists 2,800 or so distinct CDR3 sequences, approximately 54% occurring once. These receptors' targets are unknown. Sequences were derived from lung tumor tissue, sampled at surgery. The source of these receptors is a male donor with early-stage non-small cell lung cancer.

This clonotype was seen only once. This beta chain was picked up by a library intended for alpha chains and is off target, so its count carries little meaning. Here the CDR3 reads CASSPFMTDTQYF. CDR3 nucleotide sequence: TGTGCCAGCAGCCCCTTCATGACAGATACGCAGTATTTT. This rearrangement joins TRBV7-2 to TRBJ2-3, with no clear D. V was shortened by 5 bases and J by 3 bases, with 9 bases between the two germline ends. CDR1 is SGHTA and CDR2 is FQGNSA in the germline V gene. CDR3 length: 13 amino acids.

In its sample, this clonotype was seen a few times. The library was designed around alpha chains, so this beta chain is a stray read whose abundance carries little weight. V gene TRBV7-6 combines with J gene TRBJ2-7; D unclear. V dropped 2 bases and J dropped 3 bases, with 11 bases sitting between them. The CDR3 has 14 residues. CDR1 SGHVS and CDR2 FNYEAQ come from the germline V gene. The CDR3 DNA sequence: TGTGCCAGCAGCTTAAGCCGTGGCAGCTACGAGCAGTACTTC. Translating it yields CASSLSRGSYEQYF. Using reference TRBV7-6 and TRBJ2-7 for the parts outside the CDR3, the full variable domain is GAGVSQSPRYKVTKRGQDVALRCDPISGHVSLYWYRQALGQGPEFLTYFNYEAQQDKSGLPNDRFSAERPEGSISTLTIQRTEQRDSAMYRCASSLSRGSYEQYFGPGTRLTVT.

With respect to this clonotype: This beta chain is an off-target read within a library intended for alpha chains, so its frequency means little. V and J are TRBV20-1 and TRBJ2-7; 7 bases agree with TRBD2. The CDR3 totals 14 residues. CDR1 is DFQATT, CDR2 SNEGSKA, per germline (reference sequence). V lost 2 bases, J lost 6 bases, and 10 bases stayed unmatched. DNA for the CDR3: TGCAGTGCTAGACTCGCGGGAGAATGGGGCGAGCAGTACTTC. It encodes CSARLAGEWGEQYF.

Details on this clonotype: The library was designed around alpha chains, so this beta chain is a stray read whose abundance carries little weight. The chain joins TRBV6-5 to TRBJ1-5, with no clear D. V lost 6 bases, J lost 0 bases, and 12 bases lay in between. The CDR3 loop spans 15 amino acids. In germline, CDR1 is MNHEY, CDR2 SVGAGI. The CDR3 loop reads CASRSNRDSNQPQHF. As DNA, the CDR3 is TGTGCCAGCAGATCGAACAGAGATAGCAATCAGCCCCAGCATTTT.

Remarks on this clonotype: This beta chain appears as a stray read in a library generated for alpha chains; its size is not informative. The chain carries TRBV7-2 and TRBJ2-7, with 9 bases fitting TRBD1. V gave up 1 base and J gave up 5 bases; unmatched junction bases: 0. The CDR3 is made up of 13 amino acids. Per germline, CDR1 SGHTA and CDR2 FQGNSA. CDR3 protein: CASSLGQGDEQYF. CDR3 bases: TGTGCCAGCAGCTTAGGACAGGGGGACGAGCAGTACTTC.

Sample share makes this clonotype large (0.1 to 1%). Within a library made for alpha chains, this beta chain is off target, and its count is uninformative. The J gene is TRBJ2-5, the V gene TRBV7-2, with 10 bases matching TRBD1. Looked up from germline, CDR1 is SGHTA and CDR2 is FQGNSA. V dropped 4 bases and J dropped 3; count of bases not matched to a gene: 8. The CDR3 has 16 residues. CDR3 residues: CASSSSTTGGKETQYF. CDR3 in DNA: TGTGCCAGCAGCTCTTCCACGACAGGGGGCAAAGAGACCCAGTACTTC.

As to this clonotype: This beta chain slipped into a library made for alpha chains as a stray read, so its size is not meaningful. The rearrangement links TRBV7-9 to TRBJ2-5; 11 bases agree with TRBD2. This CDR3 has 14 residues. In germline, CDR1 is SEHNR, CDR2 FQNEAQ (reference sequence). Trimming at V came to 5 bases and at J to 5 bases, leaving 4 bases not matched to a gene. The CDR3 is CASSKTSGTETQYF. The DNA for the CDR3 is TGTGCCAGCAGCAAGACTAGCGGGACGGAGACCCAGTACTTC. The whole variable domain, filled in from reference TRBV7-9 and TRBJ2-5, reads DTGVSQNPRHKITKRGQNVTFRCDPISEHNRLYWYRQTLGQGPEFLTYFQNEAQLEKSRLLSDRFSAERPKGSFSTLEIQRTEQGDSAMYLCASSKTSGTETQYFGPGTRLLVL.

With respect to this clonotype: This beta chain lies outside the target of a library built for alpha chains; its clone size means little. The rearrangement joins TRBV7-9 to TRBJ2-5, with 8 bases aligning to TRBD1. Trimming removed 2 bases from V and 7 bases from J; junction bases left unmatched: 6. Germline CDR1 is SEHNR and CDR2 is FQNEAQ (reference sequence). This CDR3 has 14 amino acids. The CDR3 DNA reads as TGTGCCAGCAGCTTAAGGGACAGGCGGGTGACCCAGTACTTC. Translated, it gives CASSLRDRRVTQYF. The full variable domain, with the rest looked up from reference TRBV7-9 and TRBJ2-5, is DTGVSQNPRHKITKRGQNVTFRCDPISEHNRLYWYRQTLGQGPEFLTYFQNEAQLEKSRLLSDRFSAERPKGSFSTLEIQRTEQGDSAMYLCASSLRDRRVTQYFGPGTRLLVL.

This clonotype was seen just once. Being off target in a library aimed at alpha chains, this beta chain has a size of little meaning. Here the CDR3 reads CASSLAYPIAGGRGTDTQYF. The CDR3 bases are TGTGCCAGCAGCTTAGCCTATCCGATAGCGGGGGGGCGCGGCACAGATACGCAGTATTTT. The J gene is TRBJ2-3, the V gene TRBV7-2; TRBD2 matches at 11 bases. The V gene's germline CDR1 is SGHTA and CDR2 FQGNSA. V lost 0 bases to trimming and J lost 1 base; unmatched junction nucleotides: 12. The CDR3 consists of 20 residues.

With regard to this clonotype: The library was prepared for alpha chains; this beta chain is a stray read, so its frequency means little. The V call is TRBV19, the J call TRBJ2-2; D call uncertain. Per germline, CDR1 LNHDA and CDR2 SQIVND (reference sequence). V was pared by 7 bases and J by 6 bases, with 21 bases between. The CDR3 spans 16 residues. The CDR3 region is CASNREALLVAGELFF. The CDR3 nucleotides are TGTGCCAGTAACCGTGAGGCACTTTTGGTGGCCGGGGAGCTGTTTTTT.

For this clonotype: This beta chain is an unintended read in a library built for alpha chains; its size means little. This sequence joins TRBV6-5 and TRBJ2-2, with D maybe TRBD1 (5 bases). CDR1 is MNHEY and CDR2 is SVGAGI in the germline V gene. V was shortened by 4 bases and J by 1 base, with 10 bases between the two germline ends. The CDR3 runs 15 residues. The CDR3 region is CASSWDRGNTGELFF. CDR3 DNA: TGTGCCAGCAGTTGGGATAGGGGGAACACCGGGGAGCTGTTTTTT.

This clonotype was observed a few times. The size of this beta chain means little, since it is a stray read in a library made for alpha chains. This rearrangement joins TRBV7-9 to TRBJ2-1, with D maybe TRBD2 (7 bases). CDR3 length equals 15 residues. CDR1 is SEHNR, CDR2 FQNEAQ, per germline (reference sequence). The V end was cut by 7 bases, the J end by 5 bases, with 18 bases between. CDR3 DNA: TGTGCCAGCAACACGTACGGGGGGCGGGACAATGAGCAGTTCTTC. Protein product: CASNTYGGRDNEQFF.

In its sample, this clonotype was seen a few times. This beta chain is a stray sequence in a library constructed for alpha chains; its clone size is not meaningful. V and J are TRBV24-1 and TRBJ2-1; possibly TRBD2 for D (5 bases). Trimming removed 6 bases from V and 10 bases from J, with 12 bases in between. Looked up from germline, CDR1 is KGHDR and CDR2 is SFDVKD. This CDR3 contains 12 residues. CDR3 region: CATSYTGNEQFF. DNA of the CDR3: TGTGCCACCAGTTATACCGGGAACGAGCAGTTCTTC.

Judged by abundance, this clonotype is medium-sized (0.01 to 0.1%). The size of this beta chain means little, since it is a stray read in a library made for alpha chains. The rearrangement links TRBV20-1 to TRBJ1-5; weak D call: TRBD1 (5 bases). The CDR3 is made up of 15 amino acids. CDR1 and CDR2 from the germline V gene are DFQATT and SNEGSKA (reference sequence). V shed 6 bases and J shed 2 bases, with 17 bases lying between them. CDR3 sequence (DNA): TGCAGTGCGCCGGCGGGACGGCTTCGCAATCAGCCCCAGCATTTT. It translates to CSAPAGRLRNQPQHF.

In this sample, this clonotype is medium-sized. This beta chain is an unintended read in a library built for alpha chains; its size means little. This chain joins TRBV7-9 and TRBJ2-1; 7 bases fit TRBD2. This CDR3 contains 16 residues. V lost 6 bases to trimming and J lost 8 bases; unmatched junction nucleotides: 16. Germline-derived CDR1 and CDR2 are SEHNR and FQNEAQ (reference sequence). The CDR3 here is CASRALEREETDEQFF. The DNA for the CDR3 is TGTGCCAGCAGGGCCCTGGAGCGGGAAGAGACAGATGAGCAGTTCTTC.

This clonotype has a handful of counts. This beta chain is an off-target read within a library intended for alpha chains, so its frequency means little. This sequence joins TRBV10-1 and TRBJ2-7, with TRBD1 matching over 10 bases. The CDR3 extends over 14 amino acids. V was pared by 3 bases and J by 4 bases, with 3 bases of the junction left unmatched. The germline V gene encodes CDR1 WNHNN and CDR2 SYGVQD (reference sequence). The CDR3 spells CASSDGTGVYEQYF. The CDR3 nucleotides read TGCGCCAGCAGTGATGGGACAGGGGTTTACGAGCAGTACTTC.

This clonotype was seen a few times. This beta chain lies outside the target of a library built for alpha chains; its clone size means little. The genes are TRBV7-2 and TRBJ1-6; D is possibly TRBD1 (6 bases). V lost 3 bases and J lost 7, with 13 bases in between. CDR3 length: 15 amino acids. Germline CDR1 and CDR2: SGHTA and FQGNSA. Here the CDR3 reads CASSFRYQGNSPLHF. In nucleotides, the CDR3 is TGTGCCAGCAGCTTCCGGTATCAGGGGAATTCACCCCTCCACTTT.

By its share, this clonotype is large. This beta chain is off target for a library built for alpha chains, so its abundance means little. V gene TRBV6-5 combines with J gene TRBJ1-6; tentative D call: TRBD1 (5 bases). This CDR3 comprises 13 residues. The ends were cut back, 2 bases at V and 9 bases at J, with 8 bases in the middle. Germline V CDR1 and CDR2: MNHEY, SVGAGI. The CDR3 DNA is TGTGCCAGCAGTTACGAAAGGGGTTCACCCCTCCACTTT. This codes for CASSYERGSPLHF.

A note on this clonotype: This beta chain is an off-target read within a library intended for alpha chains, so its frequency means little. The J gene is TRBJ2-2, the V gene TRBV11-2; tentatively, D is TRBD2 (5 bases). Per germline, CDR1 SGHAT and CDR2 FQNNGV. This CDR3 comprises 14 residues. V lost 5 bases to trimming and J lost 4 bases, with 11 bases between them. As DNA, the CDR3 is TGTGCCAGCAGCATCGCCGGAGGCACCGGGGAGCTGTTTTTT. It codes for CASSIAGGTGELFF.

This clonotype is labeled as medium-sized. Because this beta chain is a stray read in a library intended to capture alpha chains, its abundance should not be given much weight. The chain couples TRBV6-5 to TRBJ1-6; a possible D gene is TRBD1 (5 bases). Per the germline V gene, CDR1 is MNHEY and CDR2 is SVGAGI. The CDR3 contains 12 residues. The V end lost 6 bases, the J end lost 9 bases, and 9 bases lay between the germline ends. The CDR3 region has the DNA TGTGCCAGCAGCAGGGAGGCTTCACCCCTCCACTTT. Translated, it gives CASSREASPLHF.

As to this clonotype: The size of this beta chain means little, since it is a stray read in a library made for alpha chains. The chain uses TRBV7-9 and TRBJ1-6; D unclear. This CDR3 is built from 16 residues. The V gene lost 5 bases and the J gene lost 0 bases, with 11 bases spanning the gap. The germline V gene encodes CDR1 SEHNR and CDR2 FQNEAQ (reference sequence). In nucleotides, the CDR3 is TGTGCCAGCAGCCTATCCTTGAGCTCCTATAATTCACCCCTCCACTTT. Residues: CASSLSLSSYNSPLHF.